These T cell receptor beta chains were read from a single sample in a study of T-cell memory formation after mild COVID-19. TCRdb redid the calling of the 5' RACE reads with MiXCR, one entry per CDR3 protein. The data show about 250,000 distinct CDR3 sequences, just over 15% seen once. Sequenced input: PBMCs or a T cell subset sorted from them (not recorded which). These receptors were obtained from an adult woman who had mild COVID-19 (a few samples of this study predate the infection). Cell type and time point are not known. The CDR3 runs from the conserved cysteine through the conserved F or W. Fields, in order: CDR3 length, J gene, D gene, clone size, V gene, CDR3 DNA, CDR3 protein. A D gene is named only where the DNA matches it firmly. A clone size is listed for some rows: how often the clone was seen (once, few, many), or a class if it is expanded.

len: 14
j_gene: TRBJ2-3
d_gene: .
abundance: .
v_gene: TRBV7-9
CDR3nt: TGTGCCAGCAGCTCAACCTTGGATCAAGATACGCAGTATTTT
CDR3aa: CASSSTLDQDTQYF

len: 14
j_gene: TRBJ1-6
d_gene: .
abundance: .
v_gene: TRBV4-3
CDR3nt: TGCGCCAGCAGCCAAGATTACAGTAATTCACCCCTCCACTTT
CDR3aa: CASSQDYSNSPLHF

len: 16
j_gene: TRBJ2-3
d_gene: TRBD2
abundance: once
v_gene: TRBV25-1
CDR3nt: TGTGCCAGCAGTGGGTTGACTAGCGGGAGCGCAGATACGCAGTATTTT
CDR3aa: CASSGLTSGSADTQYF

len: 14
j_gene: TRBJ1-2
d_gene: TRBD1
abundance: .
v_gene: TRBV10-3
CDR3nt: TGTGCCATCAGTGCCTCCGGGACAGACGCTTTGATCACCTTC
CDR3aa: CAISASGTDALITF

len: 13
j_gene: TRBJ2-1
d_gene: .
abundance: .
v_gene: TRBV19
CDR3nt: TGTGCCAGTAGTATAGCTTACTCGGAGGAGCAGTTCTTC
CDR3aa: CASSIAYSEEQFF

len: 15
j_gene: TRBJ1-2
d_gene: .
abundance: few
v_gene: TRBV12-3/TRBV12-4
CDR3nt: TGTGCCAGCAGTTTAGAGAGGGGTGGAATCGGTGGCTACACCTTC
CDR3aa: CASSLERGGIGGYTF

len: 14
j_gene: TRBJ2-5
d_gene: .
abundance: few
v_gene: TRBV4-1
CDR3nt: TGCGCCAGCAGCCAAGACGGGGTCTCAGAGACCCAGTACTTC
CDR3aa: CASSQDGVSETQYF

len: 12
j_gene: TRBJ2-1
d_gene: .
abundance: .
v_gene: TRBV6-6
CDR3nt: TGTGCCAGCAGTTCCGAGCGGCGGGAGCAGTTCTTC
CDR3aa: CASSSERREQFF

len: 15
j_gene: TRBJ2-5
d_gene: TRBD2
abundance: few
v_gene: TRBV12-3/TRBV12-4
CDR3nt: TGTGCCAGCAGGACTAGCGGGGTGGGACAAGAGACCCAGTACTTC
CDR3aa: CASRTSGVGQETQYF

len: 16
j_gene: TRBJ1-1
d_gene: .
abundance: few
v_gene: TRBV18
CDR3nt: TGTGCCAGCTCATTGGGGGGACGGCGGGCAAACACTGAAGCTTTCTTT
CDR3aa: CASSLGGRRANTEAFF

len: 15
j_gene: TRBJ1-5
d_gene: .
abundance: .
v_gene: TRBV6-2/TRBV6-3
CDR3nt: TGTGCCAGCAGTTACTCGTTGGGTAGCGGGCAGCCCCAGCATTTT
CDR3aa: CASSYSLGSGQPQHF

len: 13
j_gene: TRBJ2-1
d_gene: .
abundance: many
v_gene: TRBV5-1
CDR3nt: TGTGCCAGTAGCCAGGGCTCCTACAATGAGCAGTTCTTC
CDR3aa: CASSQGSYNEQFF

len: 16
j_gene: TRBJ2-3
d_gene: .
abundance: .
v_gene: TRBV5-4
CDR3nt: TGTGCCAGCAGCTTGGGTAACTACGGGGGCACAGATACGCAGTATTTT
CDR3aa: CASSLGNYGGTDTQYF

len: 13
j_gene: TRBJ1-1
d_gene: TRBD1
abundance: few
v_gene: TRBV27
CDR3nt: TGTGCCAGCAGTTTGTCGGACAGGGGTGAAGCTTTCTTT
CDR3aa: CASSLSDRGEAFF

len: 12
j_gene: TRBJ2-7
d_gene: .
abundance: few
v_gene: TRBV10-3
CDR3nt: TGTGCCACCTTTAGCGGTTCCTACGAGCAGTACTTC
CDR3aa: CATFSGSYEQYF

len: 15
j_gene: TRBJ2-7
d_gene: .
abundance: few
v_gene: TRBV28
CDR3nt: TGTGCCAGCAGTGCACCAGGGGTTGCCCTCTACGAGCAGTACTTC
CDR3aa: CASSAPGVALYEQYF

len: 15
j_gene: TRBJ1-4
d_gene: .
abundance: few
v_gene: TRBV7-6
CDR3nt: TGTGCCAGCAGCTTTGGGTTAACGCTTAATGAAAAACTGTTTTTT
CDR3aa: CASSFGLTLNEKLFF

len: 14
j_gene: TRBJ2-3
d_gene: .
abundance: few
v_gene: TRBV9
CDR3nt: TGTGCCAGCAGCGGACAGGGAGGGATAGATACGCAGTATTTT
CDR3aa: CASSGQGGIDTQYF

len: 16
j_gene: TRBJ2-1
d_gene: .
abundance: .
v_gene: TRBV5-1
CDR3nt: TGCGCCAGCAGCTCGAATTTTAGGAGGGGTTACAATGAGCAGTTCTTC
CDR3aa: CASSSNFRRGYNEQFF

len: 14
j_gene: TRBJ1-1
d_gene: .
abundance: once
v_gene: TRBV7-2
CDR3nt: TGTGCCAGCAGCTTAGGCGAACGAGGTTATGAAGCTTTCTTT
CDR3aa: CASSLGERGYEAFF

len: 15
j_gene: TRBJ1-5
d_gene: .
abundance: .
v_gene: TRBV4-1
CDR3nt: TGCGCCAGCAGCCAAACAGGTTATAGCAATCAGCCCCAGCATTTT
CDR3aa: CASSQTGYSNQPQHF

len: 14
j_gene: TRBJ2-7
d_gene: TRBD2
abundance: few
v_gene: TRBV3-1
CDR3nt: TGTGCCAGCAGCCAAGTTAGCGGGAGATCGGGGCAGTACTTC
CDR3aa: CASSQVSGRSGQYF

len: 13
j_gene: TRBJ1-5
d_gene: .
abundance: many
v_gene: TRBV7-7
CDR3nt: TGTGCCAGCAGCTTAGATAGGTTTCAGCCCCAGCATTTT
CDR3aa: CASSLDRFQPQHF

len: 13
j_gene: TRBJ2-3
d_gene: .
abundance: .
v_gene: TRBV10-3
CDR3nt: TGTGCCATCTGGCCGGGGCAGGGGGATACGCAGTATTTT
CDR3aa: CAIWPGQGDTQYF

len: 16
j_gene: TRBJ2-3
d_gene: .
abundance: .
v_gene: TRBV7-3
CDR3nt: TGTGCCAGCAGCTTAAGAGGGGCGAGCTCGAAAGATACGCAGTATTTT
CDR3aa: CASSLRGASSKDTQYF

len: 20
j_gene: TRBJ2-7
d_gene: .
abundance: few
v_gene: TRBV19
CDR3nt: TGTGCCAGTAGTATATTTAACCTACGTTTAGGAGGTCGCGGAGGCTACGAGCAGTACTTC
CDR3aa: CASSIFNLRLGGRGGYEQYF

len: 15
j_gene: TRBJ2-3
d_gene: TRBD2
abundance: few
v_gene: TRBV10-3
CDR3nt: TGTGCCATCACCGACCAAGGGACTAGCAGGGATACGCAGTATTTT
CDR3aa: CAITDQGTSRDTQYF

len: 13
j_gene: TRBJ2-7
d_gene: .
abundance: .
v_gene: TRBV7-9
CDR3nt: TGTGCCAGCAGCTTCGCGGCAGGTTACGAGCAGTACTTC
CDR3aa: CASSFAAGYEQYF

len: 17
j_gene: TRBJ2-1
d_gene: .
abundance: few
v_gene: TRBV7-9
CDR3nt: TGTGCCAGCAGCTTGGGACCCCTCCGGGTCTCCTACAATGAGCAGTTCTTC
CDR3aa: CASSLGPLRVSYNEQFF

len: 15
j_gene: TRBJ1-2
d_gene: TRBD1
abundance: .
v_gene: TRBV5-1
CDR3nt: TGCGCCAGCATCCGGACAGGGGGCGAGATAGGTGGCTACACCTTC
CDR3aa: CASIRTGGEIGGYTF

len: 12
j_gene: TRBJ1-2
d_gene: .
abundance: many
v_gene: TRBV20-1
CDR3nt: TGCAGTGCTAGAGTTACAGCAATTGGCTACACCTTC
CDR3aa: CSARVTAIGYTF

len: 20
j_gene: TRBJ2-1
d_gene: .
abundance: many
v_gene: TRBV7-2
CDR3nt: TGTGCCAGCAGCTTAGGGGGCTGGGACCAGGGGGGTATATCCTACAATGAGCAGTTCTTC
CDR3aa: CASSLGGWDQGGISYNEQFF

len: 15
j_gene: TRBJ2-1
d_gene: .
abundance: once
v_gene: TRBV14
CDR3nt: TGTGCCAGCAGCTTTAGCGTAAGCTCCTACAATGAGCAGTTCTTC
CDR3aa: CASSFSVSSYNEQFF

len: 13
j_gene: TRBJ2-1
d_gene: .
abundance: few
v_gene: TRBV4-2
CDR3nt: TGTGCCAGCAGCCAAGATCCGGGCCTTGAGCAGTTCTTC
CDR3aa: CASSQDPGLEQFF

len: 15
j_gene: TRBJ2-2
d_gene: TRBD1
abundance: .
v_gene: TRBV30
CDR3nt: TGTGCCCGGGACAGGGGCGCCGGGGGCACCGGGGAGCTGTTTTTT
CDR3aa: CARDRGAGGTGELFF

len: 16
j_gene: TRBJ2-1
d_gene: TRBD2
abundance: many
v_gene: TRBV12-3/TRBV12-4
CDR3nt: TGTGCCAGCACAGTGGGACTAGCGGCGCTTAATAATGAGCAGTTCTTC
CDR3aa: CASTVGLAALNNEQFF

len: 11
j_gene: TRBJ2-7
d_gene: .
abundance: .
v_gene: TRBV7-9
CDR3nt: TGTGCCAGCAGCCAACTTTGGGAGCAGTACTTC
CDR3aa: CASSQLWEQYF

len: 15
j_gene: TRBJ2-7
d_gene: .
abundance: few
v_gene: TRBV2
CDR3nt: TGTGCCAGCATTAAAAATTGGGGGGTTCGCTACGAGCAGTACTTC
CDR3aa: CASIKNWGVRYEQYF

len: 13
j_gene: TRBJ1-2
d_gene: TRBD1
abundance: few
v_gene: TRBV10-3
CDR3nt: TGTGCCATCAGCACAGGGGGCGACTATGGCTACACCTTC
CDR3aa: CAISTGGDYGYTF

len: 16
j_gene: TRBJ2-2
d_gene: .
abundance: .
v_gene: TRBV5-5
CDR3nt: TGTGCCAGCACCATACTAGGGGGGGGGCCCCCCGGGGAGCTGTTTTTT
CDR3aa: CASTILGGGPPGELFF

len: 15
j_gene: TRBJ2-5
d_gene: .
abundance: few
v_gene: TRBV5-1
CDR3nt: TGCGCCAGCAGCTTACGTACAGGGTTACGGGAGACCCAGTACTTC
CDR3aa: CASSLRTGLRETQYF

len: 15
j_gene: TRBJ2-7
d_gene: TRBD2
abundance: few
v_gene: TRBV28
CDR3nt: TGTGCCAGCAGCGCCCCGGGGCTAGCGGGAGTCGAGCAGTACTTC
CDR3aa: CASSAPGLAGVEQYF

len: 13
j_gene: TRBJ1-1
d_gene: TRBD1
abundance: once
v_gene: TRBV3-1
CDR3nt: TGTGCCAGCAGCCCCGGGCCGGGACAGGGGTCTTTCTTT
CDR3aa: CASSPGPGQGSFF

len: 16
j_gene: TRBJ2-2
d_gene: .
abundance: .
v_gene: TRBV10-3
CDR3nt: TGTGCCATCAGTGCTGGGGGACTTACGAACACCGGGGAGCTGTTTTTT
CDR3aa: CAISAGGLTNTGELFF

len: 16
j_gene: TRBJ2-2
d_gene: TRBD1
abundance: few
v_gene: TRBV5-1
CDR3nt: TGCGCCAGCAGCCCCCGGACAGGCACGAACACCGGGGAGCTGTTTTTT
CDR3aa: CASSPRTGTNTGELFF

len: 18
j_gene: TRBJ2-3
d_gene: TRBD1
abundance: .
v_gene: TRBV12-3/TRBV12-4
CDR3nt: TGTGCCAGCAGTCCCCAACCCGCCGACAGGGCTCTCACAGATACGCAGTATTTT
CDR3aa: CASSPQPADRALTDTQYF

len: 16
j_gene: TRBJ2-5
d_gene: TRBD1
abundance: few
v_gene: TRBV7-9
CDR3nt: TGTGCCAGCAGCCCCGGACAGGGAGTCCCCTCAGAGACCCAGTACTTC
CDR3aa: CASSPGQGVPSETQYF

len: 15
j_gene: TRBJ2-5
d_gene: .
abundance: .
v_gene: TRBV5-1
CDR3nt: TGCGCCAGCAGCCCGACGGGACTTCGACTGGAGACCCAGTACTTC
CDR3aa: CASSPTGLRLETQYF

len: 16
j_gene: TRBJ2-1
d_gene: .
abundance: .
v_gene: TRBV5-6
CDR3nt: TGTGCCAGCAGCTTGGGAGTAGGGGCGGGGTATTATGAGCAGTTCTTC
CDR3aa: CASSLGVGAGYYEQFF

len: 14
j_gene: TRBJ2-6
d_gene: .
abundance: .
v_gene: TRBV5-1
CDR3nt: TGCGCCAGCAGCTTGGGCTCTGGGGCCAACGTCCTGACTTTC
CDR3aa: CASSLGSGANVLTF

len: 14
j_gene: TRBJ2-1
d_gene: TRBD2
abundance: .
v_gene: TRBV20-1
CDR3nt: TGCAGTGCCTTAAGCGGGATAAGGAGAAGTGAGCAGTTCTTC
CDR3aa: CSALSGIRRSEQFF

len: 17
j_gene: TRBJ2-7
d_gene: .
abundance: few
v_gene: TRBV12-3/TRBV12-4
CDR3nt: TGTGCCAGCAGTTTAGGTTCGCGCCGGACTGCATCCTACGAGCAGTACTTC
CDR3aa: CASSLGSRRTASYEQYF

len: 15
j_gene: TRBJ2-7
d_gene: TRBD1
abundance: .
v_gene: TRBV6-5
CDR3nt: TGTGCCAGCAGTACGGGACAGGGGTGGTCCTACGAGCAGTACTTC
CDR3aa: CASSTGQGWSYEQYF

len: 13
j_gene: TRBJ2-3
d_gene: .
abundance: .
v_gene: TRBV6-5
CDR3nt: TGTGCCAGCAGGGACGGTCTCACAGATACGCAGTATTTT
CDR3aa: CASRDGLTDTQYF

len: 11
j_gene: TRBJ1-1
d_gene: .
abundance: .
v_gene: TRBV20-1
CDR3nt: TGCAGTGTCGAGGGGGACACTGAAGCTTTCTTT
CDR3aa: CSVEGDTEAFF

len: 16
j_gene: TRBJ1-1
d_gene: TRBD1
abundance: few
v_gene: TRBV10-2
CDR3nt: TGCGCCAGCAGTGATAGCAGGGGGCTATATGGTACTGAAGCTTTCTTT
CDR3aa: CASSDSRGLYGTEAFF

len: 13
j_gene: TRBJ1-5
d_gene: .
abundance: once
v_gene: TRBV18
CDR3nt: TGTGCCAGCTCACCGGGAGAGAATCAGCCCCAGCATTTT
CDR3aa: CASSPGENQPQHF